The clone carrying this T cell receptor beta chain has just one count. The data stem from a study of control samples from healthy donors and cancer patients. Trimming took 4 bases from V and 7 from J, leaving 18 bases between them. From germline, CDR1 is SGHDT and CDR2 YYEEEE. There are 15 residues in the CDR3. TCRdb's copy holds only in-frame clones and misses some; the assay was immunoSEQ multiplex PCR. The sample carries 2,700 or so clones, more than 65% recorded once. Sample: formalin-fixed, paraffin-embedded tissue. The rearrangement joins TRBV5-6 to TRBJ2-1; D is uncertain. This receptor was taken from a male donor with melanoma. CDR3 bases: TGTGCCAGCAGCGCCCTCGGGCCCGTTGGGAATGAGCAGTTCTTC. This translates into CASSALGPVGNEQFF.